This T cell receptor beta chain derives from a study of blood T cell repertoires in COVID-19. About the research overall: Spain, Italy and the United States supplied samples that represented acute and convalescent COVID-19. Sources were T cells, B-cell-depleted T cells, or PBMCs; the material itself was cDNA or gDNA.

The ends were cut back, 7 bases at V and 8 bases at J, with 17 bases in the middle. Germline V lookup: CDR1 MDHEN, CDR2 SYDVKM. This CDR3 is 13 amino acids long. Seattle enrolled patients during active infection and tracked them longitudinally. Per the original methods: Amplified reference gene primers provided the basis for estimating nucleated cell counts. Generated by immunoSEQ multiplex PCR, the TCRdb table keeps only in-frame clones and is missing some. V, J and clone size were drawn from that table, and D and trimming were deduced from the DNA. Altogether under 200,000 clones are present, approximately 86% being singletons, with the ten largest covering approximately 0.6%.

This receptor was taken from a man aged 55 to 70 with COVID-19, enrolled during active disease. The chain joins TRBV28 to TRBJ1-2; no firm D call. The sample taken for sequencing was peripheral blood. The DNA for the CDR3 is TGTGCCAGCAACTCCGCGGACTCTACCGGCTACACCTTC. It translates to CASNSADSTGYTF.